These T cell receptor beta chains were read from a single sample in a study of spatial heterogeneity in lung cancer. One entry per CDR3 protein results from TCRdb running MiXCR on the 5' RACE reads. The data show 90,000 or so distinct CDR3 sequences, roughly 8.7% seen once. The specimen was PBMCs, collected at surgery. These receptors originate from a male donor with early-stage non-small cell lung cancer. Each CDR3 is given with its conserved first and last residue. Fields, in order: V gene, J gene, D gene, CDR3 protein. A D gene is named only where the DNA matches it firmly.

>TRBV12-3/TRBV12-4|TRBJ2-1|TRBD2
CASSQDGTRKNEQFF
>TRBV20-1|TRBJ2-2|-
CSALRGTNTGELFF
>TRBV9|TRBJ2-1|-
CASSVGTGYNEQFF
>TRBV2|TRBJ2-1|-
CASRTLSGGAGNEQFF
>TRBV6-1|TRBJ2-6|-
CASSEGQGRGTGANVLTF
>TRBV12-3/TRBV12-4|TRBJ1-4|TRBD1
CASTLGGTASEKLFF
>TRBV7-9|TRBJ1-2|-
CASSPDSYGYTF
>TRBV20-1|TRBJ2-3|-
CSTAGTDTQYF
>TRBV7-2|TRBJ1-1|-
CASSLVSRNTEAFF
>TRBV29-1|TRBJ2-7|TRBD1
CSVDRGEDEQYF
>TRBV20-1|TRBJ1-4|-
CSATGGTNEKLFF
>TRBV6-2/TRBV6-3|TRBJ2-3|-
CASSTQRPGPSTDTQYF
>TRBV10-3|TRBJ2-5|-
CAISESDWQETQYF
>TRBV4-2|TRBJ2-1|TRBD1
CASSRQGHEQFF
>TRBV11-2|TRBJ2-1|TRBD1
CASSLVRRGLYNEQFF
>TRBV9|TRBJ2-1|-
CASSPRTGNNEQFF
>TRBV28|TRBJ1-4|-
CASSSLDRWEKLFF
>TRBV7-2|TRBJ1-5|-
CASSSQGGQPQHF
>TRBV6-5|TRBJ2-2|-
CASSYQTTKTGELFF
>TRBV3-1|TRBJ2-7|-
CASSHSYEQYF
>TRBV20-1|TRBJ2-7|TRBD2
CSAKTSGGAYEQYF
>TRBV20-1|TRBJ2-7|TRBD2
CSARRGVSYEQYF
>TRBV29-1|TRBJ2-3|TRBD2
CSVAERGSTDTQYF
>TRBV21-1|TRBJ2-4|-
CASREEEAKNIQYF
>TRBV19|TRBJ2-5|TRBD2
CASSIPGKLAGGAQETQYF
>TRBV3-1|TRBJ2-6|-
CASSSRPGSGANVLTF